The source of this T cell receptor beta chain is a study of T cell responses to AZD1222 COVID-19 vaccine. The overall study: It was second doses at about 4 or about 12 weeks that were pooled.

The study, taken as a whole, reports: Recipients of two AZD1222 doses showed rising Spike-specific TCR breadth and depth. The CD4 TCRs associated with vaccination extended across spike and predominated at 160-218 and 743-854. Reportedly, nearly half the spike-specific TCRs target unmutated variant regions.

Germline CDR1 MGHRA, CDR2 YSYEKL. V was cut by 4 bases and J by 6 bases, with 13 bases left in between. CDR3 size: 13 residues. Measured with immunoSEQ multiplex PCR; TCRdb has only the in-frame clones, and not every one. The sample includes 90,000 to 100,000 clones, roughly nine tenths seen only once; the top ten take less than 3%. This clone was observed a handful of times. Its antigen is currently unknown. The origin of this receptor is an adult in good health. The material was peripheral blood, obtained on day 0 of AZD1222 vaccination. The rearrangement links TRBV4-1 to TRBJ2-7; possible D gene TRBD1, 5 bases. CDR3 sequence: CASSPGPSLEQYF. The CDR3 bases are TGCGCCAGCAGCCCAGGGCCCTCCCTCGAGCAGTACTTC.